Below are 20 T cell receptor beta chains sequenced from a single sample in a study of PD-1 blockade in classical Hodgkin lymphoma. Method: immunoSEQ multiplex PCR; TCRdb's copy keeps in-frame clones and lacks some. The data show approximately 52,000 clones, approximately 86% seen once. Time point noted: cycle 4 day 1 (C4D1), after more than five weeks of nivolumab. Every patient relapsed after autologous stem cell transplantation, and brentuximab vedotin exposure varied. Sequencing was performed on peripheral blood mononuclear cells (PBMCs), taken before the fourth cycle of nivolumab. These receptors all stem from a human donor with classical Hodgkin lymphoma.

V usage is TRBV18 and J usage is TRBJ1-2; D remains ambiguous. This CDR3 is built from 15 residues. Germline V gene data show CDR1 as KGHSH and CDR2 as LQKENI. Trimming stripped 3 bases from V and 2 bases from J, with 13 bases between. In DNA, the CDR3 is TGTGCCAGCTCACCGTCCGTAGCAGAGAACTATGGCTACACCTTC. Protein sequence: CASSPSVAENYGYTF. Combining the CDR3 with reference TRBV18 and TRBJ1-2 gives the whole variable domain NAGVMQNPRHLVRRRGQEARLRCSPMKGHSHVYWYRQLPEEGLKFMVYLQKENIIDESGMPKERFSAEFPKEGPSILRIQQVVRGDSAAYFCASSPSVAENYGYTFGSGTRLTVV.

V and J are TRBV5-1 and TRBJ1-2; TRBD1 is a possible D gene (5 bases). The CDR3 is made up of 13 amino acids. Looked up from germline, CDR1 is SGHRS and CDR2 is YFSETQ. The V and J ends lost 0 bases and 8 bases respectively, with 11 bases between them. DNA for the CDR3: TGCGCCAGCAGCTTGGATCAGGGCCACGGCTACACCTTC. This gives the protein CASSLDQGHGYTF.

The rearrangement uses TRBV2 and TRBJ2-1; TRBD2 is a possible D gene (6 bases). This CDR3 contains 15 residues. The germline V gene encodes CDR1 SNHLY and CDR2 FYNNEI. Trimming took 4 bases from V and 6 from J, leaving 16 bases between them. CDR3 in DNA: TGTGCCAGCAGTGGTTTCTCTGCGGGGCCCAATGAGCAGTTCTTC. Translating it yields CASSGFSAGPNEQFF.

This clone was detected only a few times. CDR3 in amino acids: CASSQEGTSGQETQYF. CDR3 in DNA: TGCGCCAGCAGCCAAGAGGGGACTAGCGGCCAAGAGACCCAGTACTTC. The gene calls are TRBV4-1 and TRBJ2-5, with TRBD2 matching over 11 bases. From germline, CDR1 is MGHRA and CDR2 YSYEKL. V trimming: 0 bases; J trimming: 1 base; junction bases outside the gene matches: 1. CDR3 length: 16 amino acids.

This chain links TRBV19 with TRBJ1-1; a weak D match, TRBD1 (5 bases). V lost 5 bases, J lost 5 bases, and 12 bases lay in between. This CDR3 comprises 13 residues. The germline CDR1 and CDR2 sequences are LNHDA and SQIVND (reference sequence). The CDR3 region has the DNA TGTGCCAGTAGTGGGGGGTGGTGGACTGAAGCTTTCTTT. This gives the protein CASSGGWWTEAFF.

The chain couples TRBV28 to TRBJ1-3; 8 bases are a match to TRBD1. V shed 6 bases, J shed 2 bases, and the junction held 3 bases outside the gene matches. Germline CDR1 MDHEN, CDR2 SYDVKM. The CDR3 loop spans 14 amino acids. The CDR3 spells CASRWDRTGNTIYF. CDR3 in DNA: TGTGCCAGCAGGTGGGACAGGACTGGAAACACCATATATTTT. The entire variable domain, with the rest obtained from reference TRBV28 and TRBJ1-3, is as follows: DVKVTQSSRYLVKRTGEKVFLECVQDMDHENMFWYRQDPGLGLRLIYFSYDVKMKEKGDIPEGYSVSREKKERFSLILESASTNQTSMYLCASRWDRTGNTIYFGEGSWLTVV.

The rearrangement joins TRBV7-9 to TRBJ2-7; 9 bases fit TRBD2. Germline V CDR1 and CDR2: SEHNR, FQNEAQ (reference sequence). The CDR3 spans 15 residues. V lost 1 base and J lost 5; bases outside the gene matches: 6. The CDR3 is CASSLGGLAGHEQYF. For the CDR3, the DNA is TGTGCCAGCAGCTTAGGGGGACTAGCAGGTCACGAGCAGTACTTC.

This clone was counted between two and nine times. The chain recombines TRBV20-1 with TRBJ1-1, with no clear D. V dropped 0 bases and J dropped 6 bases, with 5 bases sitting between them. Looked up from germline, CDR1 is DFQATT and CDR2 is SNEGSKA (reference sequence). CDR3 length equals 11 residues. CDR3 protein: CSARDPPEAFF. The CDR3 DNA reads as TGCAGTGCTAGAGATCCCCCTGAAGCTTTCTTT.

The CDR3 loop reads CASSLLTGRINEKLFF. For the CDR3, the DNA is TGTGCCAGCAGCCTTCTGACGGGACGGATTAATGAAAAACTGTTTTTT. V and J are TRBV5-5 and TRBJ1-4; D might be TRBD1 (5 bases). The CDR3 runs to 16 residues. Trimming removed 4 bases from V and 4 bases from J, with 17 bases in between. Germline CDR1 and CDR2: SGHKS and YYEKEE (reference sequence). Combining the CDR3 with reference TRBV5-5 and TRBJ1-4 gives the whole variable domain DAGVTQSPTHLIKTRGQQVTLRCSPISGHKSVSWYQQVLGQGPQFIFQYYEKEERGRGNFPDRFSARQFPNYSSELNVNALLLGDSALYLCASSLLTGRINEKLFFGSGTQLSVL.

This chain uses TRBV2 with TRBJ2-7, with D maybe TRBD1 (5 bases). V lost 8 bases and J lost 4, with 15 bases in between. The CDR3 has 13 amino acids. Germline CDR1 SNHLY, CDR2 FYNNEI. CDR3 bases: TGTGCCAGCGGGCAGGGCTATTTGTACGAGCAGTACTTC. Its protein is CASGQGYLYEQYF.

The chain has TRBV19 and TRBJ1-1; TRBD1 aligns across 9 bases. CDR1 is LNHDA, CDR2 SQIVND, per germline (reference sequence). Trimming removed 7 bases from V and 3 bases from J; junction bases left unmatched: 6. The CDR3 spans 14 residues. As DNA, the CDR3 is TGTGCCAGTACCCCGACAGGGGGGTACACTGAAGCTTTCTTT. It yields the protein CASTPTGGYTEAFF.

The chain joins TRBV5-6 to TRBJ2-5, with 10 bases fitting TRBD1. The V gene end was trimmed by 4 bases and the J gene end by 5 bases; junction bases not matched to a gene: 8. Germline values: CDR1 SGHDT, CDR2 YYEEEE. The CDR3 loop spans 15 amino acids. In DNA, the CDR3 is TGTGCCAGCAGCCAAGGGACAGGGGCAAGGGAGACCCAGTACTTC. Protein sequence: CASSQGTGARETQYF.

CDR3 sequence: CASSPSGAGGELFF. Written as DNA, the CDR3 is TGTGCCAGCAGCCCCTCCGGGGCGGGCGGGGAGCTGTTTTTT. The chain uses TRBV9 and TRBJ2-2; possibly TRBD1 or TRBD2 for D (5 bases each). This CDR3 has 14 amino acids. Germline values: CDR1 SGDLS, CDR2 YYNGEE. The V end lost 4 bases, the J end lost 7 bases, and 14 bases lay between the germline ends.

CDR3 nucleotides: TGTGCCAGCAGAGATCCTAGCGGACCTAGCACAGATACGCAGTATTTT. It specifies CASRDPSGPSTDTQYF. J is TRBJ2-3 and V is TRBV6-6; the match to TRBD2 covers 7 bases. The CDR3 length is 16 residues. Trimming removed 6 bases from V and 0 bases from J; junction bases left unmatched: 9. Germline CDR1 reads MNHNY; CDR2 reads SVGAGI (reference sequence).

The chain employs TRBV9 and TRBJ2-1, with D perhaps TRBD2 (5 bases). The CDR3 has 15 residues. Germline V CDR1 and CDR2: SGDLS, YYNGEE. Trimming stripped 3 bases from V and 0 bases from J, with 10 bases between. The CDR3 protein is CASSDSDSSYNEQFF. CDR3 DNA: TGTGCCAGCAGCGATAGCGACTCCTCCTACAATGAGCAGTTCTTC.

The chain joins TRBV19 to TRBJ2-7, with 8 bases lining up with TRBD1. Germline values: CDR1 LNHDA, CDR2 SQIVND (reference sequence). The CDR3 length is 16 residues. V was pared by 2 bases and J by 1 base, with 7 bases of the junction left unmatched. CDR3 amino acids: CASSISTGGYSYEQYF. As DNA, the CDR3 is TGTGCCAGTAGTATATCAACAGGGGGTTATTCCTACGAGCAGTACTTC.

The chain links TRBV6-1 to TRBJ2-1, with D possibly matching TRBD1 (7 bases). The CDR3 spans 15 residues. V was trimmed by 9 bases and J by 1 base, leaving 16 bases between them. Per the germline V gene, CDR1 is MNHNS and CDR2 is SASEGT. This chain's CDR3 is CASSISGGSYNEQFF. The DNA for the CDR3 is TGTGCCAGTAGTATTTCAGGGGGGTCCTACAATGAGCAGTTCTTC.

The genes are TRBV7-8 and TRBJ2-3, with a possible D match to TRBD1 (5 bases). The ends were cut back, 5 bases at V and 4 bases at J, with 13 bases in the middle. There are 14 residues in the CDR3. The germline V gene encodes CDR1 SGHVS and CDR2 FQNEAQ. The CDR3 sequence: CASSPPDSSDTQYF. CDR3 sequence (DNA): TGTGCCAGCAGCCCGCCCGACAGTTCAGATACGCAGTATTTT.

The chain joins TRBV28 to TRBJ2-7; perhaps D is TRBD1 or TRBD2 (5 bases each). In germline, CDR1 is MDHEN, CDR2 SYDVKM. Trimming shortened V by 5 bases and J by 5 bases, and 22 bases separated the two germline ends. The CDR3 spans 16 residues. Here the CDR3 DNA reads TGTGCCAGCAGTCCTAGGGACGGTCGAGGGTGGAACGAGCAGTACTTC. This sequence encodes CASSPRDGRGWNEQYF.

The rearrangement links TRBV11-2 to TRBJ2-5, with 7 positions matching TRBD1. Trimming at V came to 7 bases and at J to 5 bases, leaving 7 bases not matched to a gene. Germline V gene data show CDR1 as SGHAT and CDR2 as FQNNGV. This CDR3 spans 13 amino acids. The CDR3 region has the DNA TGTGCCAGCACCGAACAGGGGTGGGAGACCCAGTACTTC. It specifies CASTEQGWETQYF.